This T cell receptor beta chain was sequenced for a study of cytomegalovirus exposure and HLA in healthy donors. Study at large: Among the 350 to 400 donors who were genotyped, 70% to 90% fell in the genetic ancestry cluster that is associated with self-reported Caucasian donors. Study-wide results and limits: In a later analysis, TCR beta V- and J-gene trimming was associated with a missense DCLRE1C variant. Cytomegalovirus-associated status was assigned to approximately 160 TCR beta chains. Rarity characterized most TCR sequences, yet some public TCRs appeared in many donors.

Comments on this clone: Antigen unknown.

The PCR used 60 Vbeta and 13 Jbeta primers. TCRdb's copy holds only in-frame clones and misses some; the assay was immunoSEQ multiplex PCR. The table lists some 110,000 clones, around 76% of them singletons. The germline V gene encodes CDR1 KGHSH and CDR2 LQKENI. The CDR3 totals 14 residues. The germline V and J ends were trimmed by 0 bases and 4 bases, with 9 bases remaining between them. The chain uses TRBV18 and TRBJ1-2, with a weak D call TRBD1 (5 bases). The receptor was isolated from a woman in her fifties or sixties in good health and CMV-seropositive. The specimen was PBMCs. This CDR3 is CASSPPQVGYGYTF. The CDR3 region has the DNA TGTGCCAGCTCACCACCACAGGTGGGCTATGGCTACACCTTC.